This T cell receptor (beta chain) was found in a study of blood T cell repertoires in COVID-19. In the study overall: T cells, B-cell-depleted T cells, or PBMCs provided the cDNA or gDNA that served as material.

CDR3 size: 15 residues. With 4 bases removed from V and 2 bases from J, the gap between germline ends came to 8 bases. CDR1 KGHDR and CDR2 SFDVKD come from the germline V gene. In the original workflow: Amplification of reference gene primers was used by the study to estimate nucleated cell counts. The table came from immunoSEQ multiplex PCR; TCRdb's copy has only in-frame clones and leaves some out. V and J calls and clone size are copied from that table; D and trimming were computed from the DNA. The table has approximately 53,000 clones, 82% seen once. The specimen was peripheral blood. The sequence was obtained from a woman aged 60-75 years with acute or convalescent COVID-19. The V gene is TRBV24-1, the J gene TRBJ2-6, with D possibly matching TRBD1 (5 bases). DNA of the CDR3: TGTGCCACCAGTGACCCCAGGGCTGGGGCCAACGTCCTGACTTTC. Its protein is CATSDPRAGANVLTF.